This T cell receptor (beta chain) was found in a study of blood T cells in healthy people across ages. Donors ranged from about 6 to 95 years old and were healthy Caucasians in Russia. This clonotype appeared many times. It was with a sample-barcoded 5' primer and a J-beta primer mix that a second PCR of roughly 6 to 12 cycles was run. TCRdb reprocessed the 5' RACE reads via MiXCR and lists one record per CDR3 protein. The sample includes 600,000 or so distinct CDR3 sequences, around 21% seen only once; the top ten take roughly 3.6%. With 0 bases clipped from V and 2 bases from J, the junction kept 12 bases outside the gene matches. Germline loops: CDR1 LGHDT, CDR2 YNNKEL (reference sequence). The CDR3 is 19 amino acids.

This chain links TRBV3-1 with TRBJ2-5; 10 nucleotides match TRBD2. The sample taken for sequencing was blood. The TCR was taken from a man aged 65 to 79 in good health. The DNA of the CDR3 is TGTGCCAGCAGCCAAGATCTGGCTAGCGGGAGTATCCGGCAAGAGACCCAGTACTTC. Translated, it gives CASSQDLASGSIRQETQYF.